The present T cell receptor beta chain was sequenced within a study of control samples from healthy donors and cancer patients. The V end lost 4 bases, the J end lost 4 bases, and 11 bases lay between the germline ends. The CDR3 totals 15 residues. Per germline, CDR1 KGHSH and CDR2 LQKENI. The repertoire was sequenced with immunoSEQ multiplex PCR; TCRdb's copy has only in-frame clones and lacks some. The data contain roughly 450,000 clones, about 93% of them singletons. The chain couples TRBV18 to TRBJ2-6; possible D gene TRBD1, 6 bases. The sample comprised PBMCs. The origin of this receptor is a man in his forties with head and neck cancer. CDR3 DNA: TGTGCCAGCTCACGGCAGGGGACAGGGGCCAACGTCCTGACTTTC. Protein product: CASSRQGTGANVLTF.